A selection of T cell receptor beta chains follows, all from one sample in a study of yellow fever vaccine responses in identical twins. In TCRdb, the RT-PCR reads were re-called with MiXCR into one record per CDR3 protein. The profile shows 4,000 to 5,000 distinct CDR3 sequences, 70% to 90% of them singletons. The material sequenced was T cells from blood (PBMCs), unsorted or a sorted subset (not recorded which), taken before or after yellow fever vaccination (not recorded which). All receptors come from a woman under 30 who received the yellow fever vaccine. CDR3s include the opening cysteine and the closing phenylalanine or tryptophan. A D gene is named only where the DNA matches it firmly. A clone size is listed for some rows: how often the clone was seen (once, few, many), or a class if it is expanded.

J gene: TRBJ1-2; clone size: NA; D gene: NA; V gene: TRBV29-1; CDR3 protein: CSVVLRGRIQGYTF; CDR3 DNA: TGCAGCGTTGTGCTCCGGGGTAGGATACAGGGCTACACCTTC
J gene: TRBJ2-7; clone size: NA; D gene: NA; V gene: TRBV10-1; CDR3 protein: CASRGYEQYF; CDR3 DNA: TGCGCCAGCAGGGGCTACGAGCAGTACTTC
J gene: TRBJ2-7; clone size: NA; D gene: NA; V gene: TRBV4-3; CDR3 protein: CASSQDRHRDYEQYF; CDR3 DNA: TGCGCCAGCAGCCAAGATCGGCACAGGGACTACGAGCAGTACTTC
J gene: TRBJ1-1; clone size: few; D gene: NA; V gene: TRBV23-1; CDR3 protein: CASSQWGPPNTEAFF; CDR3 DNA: TGCGCCAGCAGTCAATGGGGACCGCCGAACACTGAAGCTTTCTTT
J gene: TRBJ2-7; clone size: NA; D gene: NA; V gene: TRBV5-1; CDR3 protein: CASSLVGSWYEQYF; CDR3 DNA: TGCGCCAGCAGCTTGGTCGGGAGCTGGTACGAGCAGTACTTC
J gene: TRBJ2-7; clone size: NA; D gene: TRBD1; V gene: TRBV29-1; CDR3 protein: CSVSGQGVYEQYF; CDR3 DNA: TGCAGCGTTTCGGGACAGGGAGTTTACGAGCAGTACTTC
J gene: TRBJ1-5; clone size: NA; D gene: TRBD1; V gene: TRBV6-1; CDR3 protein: CASSGTGGNQPQHF; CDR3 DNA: TGTGCCAGCAGCGGGACAGGCGGCAATCAGCCCCAGCATTTT
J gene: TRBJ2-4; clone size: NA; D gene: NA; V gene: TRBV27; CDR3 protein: CASRIGNIQYF; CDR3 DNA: TGTGCCAGCAGGATAGGAAACATTCAGTACTTC
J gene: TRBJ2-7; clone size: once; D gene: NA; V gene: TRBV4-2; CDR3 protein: CASSTTDRAKPEQYF; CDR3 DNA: TGTGCCAGCAGCACAACGGACAGAGCCAAACCAGAGCAGTACTTC
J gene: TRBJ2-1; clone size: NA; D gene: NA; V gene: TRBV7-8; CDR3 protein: CASSSPGRNEQFF; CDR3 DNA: TGTGCCAGCAGTTCGCCCGGTCGTAATGAGCAGTTCTTC